This TCR beta chain was recorded in a study of human T cells and chemical hapten exposure. TCRdb re-analysed the RACE reads in MiXCR, keeping a single row per CDR3 protein. The sample includes about 120,000 distinct CDR3 sequences, about 12% of them seen just once. CDR1 is SGHTA and CDR2 is FQGNSA in the germline V gene. Trimming removed 5 bases from V and 5 bases from J, with 13 bases in between. This CDR3 region has 15 residues. Time point indicated: patch test 1, 2 weeks after DPC sensitization. Treatment noted: therapeutic diphenylcyclopropenone sensitization with weekly scalp DPC. The genes are TRBV7-2 and TRBJ1-6; maybe TRBD1 (5 bases). Sequences were derived from whole blood, sampled in connection with sensitization to the hapten diphenylcyclopropenone (DPC). The TCR comes from a woman between 50 and 59 years old with alopecia areata. Some clones in this sample may be carry-over from other donors' samples. DNA for the CDR3: TGTGCCAGCAGCAGCCGCAGGGACCATAATTCACCCCTCCACTTT. Its translation is CASSSRRDHNSPLHF.